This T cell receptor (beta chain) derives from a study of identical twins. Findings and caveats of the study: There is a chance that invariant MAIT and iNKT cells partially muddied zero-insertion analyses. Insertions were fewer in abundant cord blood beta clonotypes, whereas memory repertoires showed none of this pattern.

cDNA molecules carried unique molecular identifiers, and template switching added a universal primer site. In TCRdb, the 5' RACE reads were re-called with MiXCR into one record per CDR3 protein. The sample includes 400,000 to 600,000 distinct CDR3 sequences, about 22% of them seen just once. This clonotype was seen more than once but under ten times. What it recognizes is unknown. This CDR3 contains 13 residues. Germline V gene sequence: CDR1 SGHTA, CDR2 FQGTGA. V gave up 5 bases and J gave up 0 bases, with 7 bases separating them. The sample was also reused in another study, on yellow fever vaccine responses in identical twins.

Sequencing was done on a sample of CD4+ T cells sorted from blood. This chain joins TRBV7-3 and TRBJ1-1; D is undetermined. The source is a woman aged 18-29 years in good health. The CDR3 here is CASSRNMNTEAFF. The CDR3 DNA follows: TGTGCCAGCAGCAGAAACATGAACACTGAAGCTTTCTTT.